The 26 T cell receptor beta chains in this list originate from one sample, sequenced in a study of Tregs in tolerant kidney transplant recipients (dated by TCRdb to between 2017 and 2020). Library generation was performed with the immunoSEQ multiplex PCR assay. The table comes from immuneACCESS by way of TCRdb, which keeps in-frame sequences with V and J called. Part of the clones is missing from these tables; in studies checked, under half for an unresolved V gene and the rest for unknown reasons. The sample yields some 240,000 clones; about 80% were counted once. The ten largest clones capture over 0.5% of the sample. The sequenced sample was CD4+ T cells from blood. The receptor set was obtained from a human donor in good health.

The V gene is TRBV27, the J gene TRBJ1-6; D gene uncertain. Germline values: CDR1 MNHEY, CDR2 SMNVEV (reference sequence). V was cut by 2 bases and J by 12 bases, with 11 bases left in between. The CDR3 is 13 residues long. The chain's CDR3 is CASSLESGLPLHF. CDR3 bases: TGTGCCAGCAGTTTAGAGTCCGGTTTACCCCTCCACTTT.

In DNA form, the CDR3 reads TGTGCCCCGGGGGGGGCGGGAGAGACCCAGTACTTC. This sequence encodes CAPGGAGETQYF. The genes are TRBV2 and TRBJ2-5, with TRBD2 identical over 8 bases. The CDR3 has 12 residues. CDR1 is SNHLY, CDR2 FYNNEI, per germline. V shed 11 bases and J 4 bases; nucleotides not matched to a gene: 6.

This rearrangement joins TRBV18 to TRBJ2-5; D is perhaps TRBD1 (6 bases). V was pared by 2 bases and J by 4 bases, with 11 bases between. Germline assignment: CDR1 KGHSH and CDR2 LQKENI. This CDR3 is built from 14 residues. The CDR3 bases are TGTGCCAGCTCACCAGGGGGCAATGGAGAGACCCAGTACTTC. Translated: CASSPGGNGETQYF.

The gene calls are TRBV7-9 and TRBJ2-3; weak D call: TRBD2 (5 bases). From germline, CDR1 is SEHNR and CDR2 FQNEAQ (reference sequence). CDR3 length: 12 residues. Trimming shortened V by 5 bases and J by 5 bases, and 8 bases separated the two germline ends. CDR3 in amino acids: CASSTLEDTQYF. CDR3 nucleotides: TGTGCCAGCAGCACACTAGAAGATACGCAGTATTTT.

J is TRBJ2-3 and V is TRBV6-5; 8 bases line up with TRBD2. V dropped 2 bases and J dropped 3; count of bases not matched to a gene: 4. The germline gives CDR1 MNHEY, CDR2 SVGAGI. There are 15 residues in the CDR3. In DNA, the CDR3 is TGTGCCAGCAGTTACACTAGCGGCACTACAGATACGCAGTATTTT. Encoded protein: CASSYTSGTTDTQYF.

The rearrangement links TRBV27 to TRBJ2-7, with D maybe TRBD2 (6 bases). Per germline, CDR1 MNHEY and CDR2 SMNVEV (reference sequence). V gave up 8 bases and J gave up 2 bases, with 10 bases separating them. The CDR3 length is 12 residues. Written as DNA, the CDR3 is TGTGCCAGCCAGGGAGGACCCTACGAGCAGTACTTC. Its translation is CASQGGPYEQYF.

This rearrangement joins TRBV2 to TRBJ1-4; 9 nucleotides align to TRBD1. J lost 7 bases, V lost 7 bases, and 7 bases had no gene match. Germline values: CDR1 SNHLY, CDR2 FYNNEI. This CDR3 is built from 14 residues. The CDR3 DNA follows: TGTGCCAGCAAATCGACAGGGGGAACTGAAAAACTGTTTTTT. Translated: CASKSTGGTEKLFF.

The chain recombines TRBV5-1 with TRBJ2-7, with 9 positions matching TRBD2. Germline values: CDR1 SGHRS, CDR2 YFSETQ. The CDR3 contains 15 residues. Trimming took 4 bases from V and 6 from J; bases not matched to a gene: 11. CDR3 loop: CASSPAGGQDREQYF. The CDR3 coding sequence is TGCGCCAGCAGCCCTGCGGGGGGGCAAGACCGCGAGCAGTACTTC.

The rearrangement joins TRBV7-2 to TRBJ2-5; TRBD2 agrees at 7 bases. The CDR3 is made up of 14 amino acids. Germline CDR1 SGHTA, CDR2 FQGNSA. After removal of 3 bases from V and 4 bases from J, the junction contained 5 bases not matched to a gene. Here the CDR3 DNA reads TGTGCCAGCAGCTTGGGCGGGAGTAGAGAGACCCAGTACTTC. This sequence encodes CASSLGGSRETQYF.

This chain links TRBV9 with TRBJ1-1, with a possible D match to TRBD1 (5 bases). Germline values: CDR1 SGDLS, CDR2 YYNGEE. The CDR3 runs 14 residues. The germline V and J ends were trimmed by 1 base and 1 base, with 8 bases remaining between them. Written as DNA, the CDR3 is TGTGCCAGCAGCGTAAGTGGGGGGAACACTGAAGCTTTCTTT. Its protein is CASSVSGGNTEAFF. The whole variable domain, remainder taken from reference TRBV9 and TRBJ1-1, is DSGVTQTPKHLITATGQRVTLRCSPRSGDLSVYWYQQSLDQGLQFLIQYYNGEERAKGNILERFSAQQFPDLHSELNLSSLELGDSALYFCASSVSGGNTEAFFGQGTRLTVV.

CDR3 in amino acids: CASSGDGPGGEQFF. CDR3 nucleotides: TGTGCCAGCAGCGGGGACGGGCCGGGTGGTGAGCAGTTCTTC. V and J are TRBV7-9 and TRBJ2-1, with D perhaps matching TRBD1 or TRBD2 (5 bases each). CDR3 length: 14 amino acids. The V and J ends lost 5 bases and 9 bases respectively, with 17 bases between them. Germline V lookup: CDR1 SEHNR, CDR2 FQNEAQ (reference sequence).

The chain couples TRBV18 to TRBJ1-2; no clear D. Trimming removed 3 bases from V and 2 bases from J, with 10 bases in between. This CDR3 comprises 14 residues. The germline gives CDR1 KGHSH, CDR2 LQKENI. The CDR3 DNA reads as TGTGCCAGCTCACCCGGGTCCTCCAACTATGGCTACACCTTC. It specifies CASSPGSSNYGYTF.

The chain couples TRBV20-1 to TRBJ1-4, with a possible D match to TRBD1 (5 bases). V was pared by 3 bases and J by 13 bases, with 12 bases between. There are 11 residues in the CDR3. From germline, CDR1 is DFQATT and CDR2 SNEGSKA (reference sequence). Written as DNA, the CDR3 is TGCAGTGCTAGGATGGGGGGAGCACTGTTTTTT. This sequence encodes CSARMGGALFF.

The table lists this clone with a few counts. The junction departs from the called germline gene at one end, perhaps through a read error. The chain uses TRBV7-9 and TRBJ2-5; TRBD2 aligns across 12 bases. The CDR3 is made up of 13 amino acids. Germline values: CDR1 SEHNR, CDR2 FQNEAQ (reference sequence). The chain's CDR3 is CASSTTSGGPLDF. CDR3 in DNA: TGTGCCAGCAGCACCACTAGCGGGGGGCCCCTGGACTTC.

The CDR3 here is CASKTGATEAFF. CDR3 bases: TGTGCCAGCAAAACGGGGGCCACTGAAGCTTTCTTT. The chain recombines TRBV6-5 with TRBJ1-1; the D gene is possibly TRBD1 (6 bases). This CDR3 region has 12 residues. From germline, CDR1 is MNHEY and CDR2 SVGAGI. Between the trimmed V and J ends, which lost 7 bases and 4 bases, there was a span of 10 bases.

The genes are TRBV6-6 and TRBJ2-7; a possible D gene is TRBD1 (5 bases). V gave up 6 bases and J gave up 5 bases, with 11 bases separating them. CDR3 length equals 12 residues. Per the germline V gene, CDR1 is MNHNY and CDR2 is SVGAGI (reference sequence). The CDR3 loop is CASRSLGDEQYF. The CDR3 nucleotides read TGTGCCAGCAGGAGCTTAGGGGACGAGCAGTACTTC.

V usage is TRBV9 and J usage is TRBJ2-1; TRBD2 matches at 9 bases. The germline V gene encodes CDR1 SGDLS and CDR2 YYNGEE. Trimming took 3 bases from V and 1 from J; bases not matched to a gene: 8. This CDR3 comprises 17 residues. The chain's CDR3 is CASSASSLAGSYNEQFF. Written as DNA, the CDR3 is TGTGCCAGCAGCGCCTCGTCCCTAGCGGGGTCCTACAATGAGCAGTTCTTC. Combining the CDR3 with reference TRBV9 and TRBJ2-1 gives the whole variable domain DSGVTQTPKHLITATGQRVTLRCSPRSGDLSVYWYQQSLDQGLQFLIQYYNGEERAKGNILERFSAQQFPDLHSELNLSSLELGDSALYFCASSASSLAGSYNEQFFGPGTRLTVL.

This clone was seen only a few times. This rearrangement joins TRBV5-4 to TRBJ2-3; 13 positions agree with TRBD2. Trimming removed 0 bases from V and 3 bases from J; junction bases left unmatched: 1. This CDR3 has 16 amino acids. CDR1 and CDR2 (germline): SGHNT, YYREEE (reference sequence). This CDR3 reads CASSLGLAGGTDTQYF. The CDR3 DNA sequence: TGTGCCAGCAGCTTGGGACTAGCGGGAGGTACAGATACGCAGTATTTT.

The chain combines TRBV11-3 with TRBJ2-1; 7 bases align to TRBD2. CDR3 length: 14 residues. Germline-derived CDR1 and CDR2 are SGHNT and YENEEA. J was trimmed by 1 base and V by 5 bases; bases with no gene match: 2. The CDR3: CASSRGSSYNEQFF. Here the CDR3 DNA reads TGTGCCAGCAGCCGCGGGAGTTCCTACAATGAGCAGTTCTTC. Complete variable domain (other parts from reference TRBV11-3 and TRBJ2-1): EAGVVQSPRYKIIEKKQPVAFWCNPISGHNTLYWYLQNLGQGPELLIRYENEEAVDDSQLPKDRFSAERLKGVDSTLKIQPAELGDSAVYLCASSRGSSYNEQFFGPGTRLTVL.

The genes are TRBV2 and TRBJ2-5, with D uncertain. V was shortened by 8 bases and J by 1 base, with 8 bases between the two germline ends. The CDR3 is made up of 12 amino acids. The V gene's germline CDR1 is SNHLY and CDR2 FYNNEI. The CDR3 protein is CASGPVQETQYF. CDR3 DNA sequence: TGTGCCAGCGGCCCAGTCCAAGAGACCCAGTACTTC.

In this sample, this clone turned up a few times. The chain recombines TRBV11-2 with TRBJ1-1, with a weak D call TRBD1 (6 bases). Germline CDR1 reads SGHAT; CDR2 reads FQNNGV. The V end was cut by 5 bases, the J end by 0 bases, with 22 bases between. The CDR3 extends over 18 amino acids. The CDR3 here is CASSPAGGGFAMNTEAFF. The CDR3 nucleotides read TGTGCCAGCAGCCCCGCTGGGGGGGGCTTCGCTATGAACACTGAAGCTTTCTTT.

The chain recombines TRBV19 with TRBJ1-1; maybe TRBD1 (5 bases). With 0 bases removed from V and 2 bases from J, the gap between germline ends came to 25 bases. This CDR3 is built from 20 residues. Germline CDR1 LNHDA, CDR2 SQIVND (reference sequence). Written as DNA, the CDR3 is TGTGCCAGTAGTATAGATTTTCGGGGCTTGCCAGGGTATCACAACACTGAAGCTTTCTTT. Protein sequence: CASSIDFRGLPGYHNTEAFF. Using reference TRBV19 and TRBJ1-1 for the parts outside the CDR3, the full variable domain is DGGITQSPKYLFRKEGQNVTLSCEQNLNHDAMYWYRQDPGQGLRLIYYSQIVNDFQKGDIAEGYSVSREKKESFPLTVTSAQKNPTAFYLCASSIDFRGLPGYHNTEAFFGQGTRLTVV.

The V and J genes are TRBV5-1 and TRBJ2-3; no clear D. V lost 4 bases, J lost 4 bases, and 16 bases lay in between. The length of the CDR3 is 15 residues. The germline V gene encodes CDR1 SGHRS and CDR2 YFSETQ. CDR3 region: CASSAMPSAPDTQYF. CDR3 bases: TGCGCCAGCAGCGCGATGCCCTCGGCCCCAGATACGCAGTATTTT.

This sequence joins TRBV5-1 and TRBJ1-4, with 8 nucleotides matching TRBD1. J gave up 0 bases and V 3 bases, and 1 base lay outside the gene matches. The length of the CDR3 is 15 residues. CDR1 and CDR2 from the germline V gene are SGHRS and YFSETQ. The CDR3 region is CASSSQGATNEKLFF. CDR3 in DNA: TGCGCCAGCAGCTCACAGGGGGCAACTAATGAAAAACTGTTTTTT.

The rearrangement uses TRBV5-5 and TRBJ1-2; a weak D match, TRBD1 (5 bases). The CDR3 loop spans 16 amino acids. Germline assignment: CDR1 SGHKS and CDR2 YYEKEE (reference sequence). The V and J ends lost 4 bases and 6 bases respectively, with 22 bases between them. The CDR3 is CASSPLVLGPSNGYTF. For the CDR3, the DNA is TGTGCCAGCAGCCCGTTAGTCCTGGGACCCTCCAATGGCTACACCTTC.

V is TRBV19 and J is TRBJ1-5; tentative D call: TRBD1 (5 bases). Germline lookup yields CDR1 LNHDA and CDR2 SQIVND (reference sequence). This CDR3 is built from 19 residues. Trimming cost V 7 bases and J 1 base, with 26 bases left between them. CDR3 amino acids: CASTPSPNRDPGSNQPQHF. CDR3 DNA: TGTGCCAGTACCCCATCGCCCAACCGGGACCCGGGAAGCAATCAGCCCCAGCATTTT.